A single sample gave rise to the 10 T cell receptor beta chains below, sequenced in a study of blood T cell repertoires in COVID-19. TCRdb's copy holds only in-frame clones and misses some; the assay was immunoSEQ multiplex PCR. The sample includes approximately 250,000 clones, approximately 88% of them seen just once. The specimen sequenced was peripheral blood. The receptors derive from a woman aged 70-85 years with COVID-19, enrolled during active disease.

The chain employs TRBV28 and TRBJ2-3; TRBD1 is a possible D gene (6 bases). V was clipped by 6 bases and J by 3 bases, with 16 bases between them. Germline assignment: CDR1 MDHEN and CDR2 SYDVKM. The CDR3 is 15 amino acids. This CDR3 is CASSKTGRLTDTQYF. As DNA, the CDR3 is TGTGCCAGCAGCAAGACAGGCAGGTTGACAGATACGCAGTATTTT.

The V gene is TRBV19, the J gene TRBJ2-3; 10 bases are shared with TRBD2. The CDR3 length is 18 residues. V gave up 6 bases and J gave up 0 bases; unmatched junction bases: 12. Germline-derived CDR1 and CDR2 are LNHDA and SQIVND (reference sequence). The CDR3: CASSPSGLAQASTDTQYF. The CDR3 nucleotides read TGTGCCAGTAGCCCTTCGGGACTAGCGCAAGCTAGCACAGATACGCAGTATTTT.

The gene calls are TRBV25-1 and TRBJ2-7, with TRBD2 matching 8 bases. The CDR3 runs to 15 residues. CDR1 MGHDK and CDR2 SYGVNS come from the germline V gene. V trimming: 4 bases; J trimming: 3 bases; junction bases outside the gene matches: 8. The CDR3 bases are TGTGCCAGCAGTGCCTGGGACGGGGGGGGCTACGAGCAGTACTTC. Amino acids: CASSAWDGGGYEQYF.

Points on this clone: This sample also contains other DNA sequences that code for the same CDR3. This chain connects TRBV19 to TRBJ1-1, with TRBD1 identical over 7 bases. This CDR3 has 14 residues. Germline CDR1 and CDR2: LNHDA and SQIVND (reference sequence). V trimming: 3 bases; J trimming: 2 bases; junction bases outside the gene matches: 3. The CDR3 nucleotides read TGTGCCAGTAGTATCACAGGGGCCAACACTGAAGCTTTCTTT. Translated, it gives CASSITGANTEAFF.

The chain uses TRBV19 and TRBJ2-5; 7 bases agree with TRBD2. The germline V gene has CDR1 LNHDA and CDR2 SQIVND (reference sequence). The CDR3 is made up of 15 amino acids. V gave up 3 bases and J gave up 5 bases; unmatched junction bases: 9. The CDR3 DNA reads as TGTGCCAGTAGTATGGGGAGGGCAGGCCCGGAGACCCAGTACTTC. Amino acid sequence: CASSMGRAGPETQYF. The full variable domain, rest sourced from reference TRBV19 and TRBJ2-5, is DGGITQSPKYLFRKEGQNVTLSCEQNLNHDAMYWYRQDPGQGLRLIYYSQIVNDFQKGDIAEGYSVSREKKESFPLTVTSAQKNPTAFYLCASSMGRAGPETQYFGPGTRLLVL.

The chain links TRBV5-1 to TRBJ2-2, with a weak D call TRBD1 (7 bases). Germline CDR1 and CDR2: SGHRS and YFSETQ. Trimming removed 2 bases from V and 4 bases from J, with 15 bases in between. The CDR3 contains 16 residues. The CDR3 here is CASSFGGGEGTGELFF. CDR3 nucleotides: TGCGCCAGCAGCTTTGGAGGGGGCGAGGGCACCGGGGAGCTGTTTTTT.

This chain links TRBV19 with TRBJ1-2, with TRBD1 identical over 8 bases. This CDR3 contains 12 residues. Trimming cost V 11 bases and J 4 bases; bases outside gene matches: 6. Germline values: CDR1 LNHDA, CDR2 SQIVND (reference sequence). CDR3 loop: CAARTGTYGYTF. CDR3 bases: TGTGCCGCACGGACAGGGACCTATGGCTACACCTTC.

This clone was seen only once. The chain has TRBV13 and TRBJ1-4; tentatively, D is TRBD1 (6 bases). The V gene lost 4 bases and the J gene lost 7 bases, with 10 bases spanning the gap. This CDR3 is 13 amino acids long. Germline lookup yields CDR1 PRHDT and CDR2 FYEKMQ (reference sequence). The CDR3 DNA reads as TGTGCCAGCAGCTCCCGACAGGCTGAAAAACTGTTTTTT. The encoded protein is CASSSRQAEKLFF.

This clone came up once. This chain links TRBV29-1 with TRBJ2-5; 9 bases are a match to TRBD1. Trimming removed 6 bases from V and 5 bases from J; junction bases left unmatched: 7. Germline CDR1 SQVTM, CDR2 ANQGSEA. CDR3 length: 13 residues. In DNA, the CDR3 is TGCAGCGTCGAACAGGGGGCTCGTGAGACCCAGTACTTC. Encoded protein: CSVEQGARETQYF.

CDR3 sequence reads: CASSHRTGVNNEQFF. CDR3 in DNA: TGTGCCAGTAGCCACAGGACAGGGGTTAACAATGAGCAGTTCTTC. This chain joins TRBV19 and TRBJ2-1; 9 nucleotides align to TRBD1. This CDR3 contains 15 residues. V dropped 6 bases and J dropped 5; count of bases not matched to a gene: 8. Germline CDR1 and CDR2: LNHDA and SQIVND (reference sequence).